This is a list of T cell receptor beta chains from one sample in a study of shared clonotypes between healthy human individuals. Using immunoSEQ multiplex PCR, the repertoire was profiled, and TCRdb retains in-frame clones only, with some absent. The sample contains about a million clones, under 80% of which appear only once. Sequenced input: memory CD4+ T cells sorted from blood. These TCRs come from a young man in good health. CDR3s leave out the opening cysteine and the closing phenylalanine or tryptophan.

TRBV2	ASSTSGTGDQPQH
TRBV5-4	ASSPDSSDTQY
TRBV27	ASRRDSNTGELF
TRBV19	ASQDMGASGNTIY
TRBV2	ASSPISNQPQH
TRBV7-3	ASSSRTGDYEQY
TRBV5-1	ASSLTGGEQY
TRBV28	ASSSRPWGSNQPQH
TRBV6-5	ASSTPGGGYT
TRBV4-2	ASSQEGGLAGGPYNEQF
TRBV6-5	ASRLVSGELF
TRBV5-1	ASSLFGGRTDTQY
TRBV5-5	ASSLAPLNTIY
TRBV18	ASSPLGGADTQY
TRBV7-2	ASSPRGAETYEQY
TRBV10-3	AISVTGAGNTEAF
TRBV5-6	ASSLSQGTLDQETQY
TRBV28	ASSPGTRITDTQY
TRBV2	ASSVAITYEQY
TRBV7-3	ASSLNGVADTQY
TRBV19	ASSPQGLSNQPQH
TRBV19	ASRAPGVAEYEQY
TRBV7-2	ASSSFRGSGGTDTQY
TRBV11-3	ASSFGSEGGDTQY
TRBV9	ASSVGLAGGETQY
TRBV19	ASSIQVGGIRRGYT
TRBV7-9	ASTKQALNTEAF
TRBV20-1	SARYYNEQF
TRBV7-2	ASSPGRGFEETQY
TRBV7-2	ASSPRPGTVGETQY
TRBV7-9	ASSLDVGSRY
TRBV18	ASSPLPQGEDEQF
TRBV5-6	ASSLSGQGNTDTQY
TRBV5-1	ASSRQYGQGITDTQY
TRBV30	ALGDSNQPQH
TRBV19	ASSIEWTGSGYT
TRBV19	ASSAGGTPDTQY
TRBV12-5	ASGQVTAGNTEAF
TRBV7-2	ASSSTGTAKETQY
TRBV5-6	ASSLGYRSTEAF
TRBV5-1	ASSAGTVNEKLF
TRBV4-3	ASSQGVRQGSEKLF
TRBV5-6	ASSVTSGGGQETQY
TRBV5-4	ASSLQGRGEQY
TRBV27	ASSLFPTSTDTQY